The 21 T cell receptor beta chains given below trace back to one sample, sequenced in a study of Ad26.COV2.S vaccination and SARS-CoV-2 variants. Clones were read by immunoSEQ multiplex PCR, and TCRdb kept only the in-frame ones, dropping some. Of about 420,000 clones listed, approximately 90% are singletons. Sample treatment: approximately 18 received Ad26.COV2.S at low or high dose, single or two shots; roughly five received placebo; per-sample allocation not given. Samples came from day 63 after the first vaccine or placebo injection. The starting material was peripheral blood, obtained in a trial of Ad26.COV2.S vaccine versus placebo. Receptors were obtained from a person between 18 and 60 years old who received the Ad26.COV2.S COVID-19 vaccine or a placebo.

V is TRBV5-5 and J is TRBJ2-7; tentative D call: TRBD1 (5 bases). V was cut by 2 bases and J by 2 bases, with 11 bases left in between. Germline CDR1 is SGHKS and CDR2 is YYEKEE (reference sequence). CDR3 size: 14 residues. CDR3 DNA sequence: TGTGCCAGCAGCTTAAGGAAGGGGACCTACGAGCAGTACTTC. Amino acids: CASSLRKGTYEQYF.

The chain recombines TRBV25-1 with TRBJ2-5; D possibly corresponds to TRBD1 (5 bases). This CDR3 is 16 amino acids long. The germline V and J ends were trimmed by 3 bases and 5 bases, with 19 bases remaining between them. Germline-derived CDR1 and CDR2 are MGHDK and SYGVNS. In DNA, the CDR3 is TGTGCCAGCAGTGAGAGTGGGATGGGGCGAGACGAGACCCAGTACTTC. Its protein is CASSESGMGRDETQYF. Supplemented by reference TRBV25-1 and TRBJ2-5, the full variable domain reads EADIYQTPRYLVIGTGKKITLECSQTMGHDKMYWYQQDPGMELHLIHYSYGVNSTEKGDLSSESTVSRIRTEHFPLTLESARPSHTSQYLCASSESGMGRDETQYFGPGTRLLVL.

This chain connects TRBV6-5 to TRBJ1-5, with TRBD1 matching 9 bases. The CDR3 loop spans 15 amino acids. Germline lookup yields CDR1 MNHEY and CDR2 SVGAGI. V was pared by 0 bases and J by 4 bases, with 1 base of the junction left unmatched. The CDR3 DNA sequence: TGTGCCAGCAGTTACTCGGGGACAGGGAATCAGCCCCAGCATTTT. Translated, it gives CASSYSGTGNQPQHF.

The CDR3 loop reads CASSQTHLSTGSYNSPLHF. The DNA of the CDR3 is TGTGCCAGCAGTCAAACTCACCTCTCGACAGGCTCCTATAATTCACCCCTCCACTTT. This chain links TRBV6-6 with TRBJ1-6; perhaps TRBD1 as D (6 bases). V lost 5 bases, J lost 0 bases, and 20 bases lay in between. Germline V gives CDR1 MNHNY, CDR2 SVGAGI (reference sequence). The CDR3 consists of 19 residues.

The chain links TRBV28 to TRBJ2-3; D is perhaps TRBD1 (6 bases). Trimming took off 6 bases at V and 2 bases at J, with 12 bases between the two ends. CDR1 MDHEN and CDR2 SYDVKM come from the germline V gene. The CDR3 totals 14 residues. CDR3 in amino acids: CASRKAGVTDTQYF. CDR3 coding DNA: TGTGCCAGCAGAAAAGCAGGGGTCACAGATACGCAGTATTTT.

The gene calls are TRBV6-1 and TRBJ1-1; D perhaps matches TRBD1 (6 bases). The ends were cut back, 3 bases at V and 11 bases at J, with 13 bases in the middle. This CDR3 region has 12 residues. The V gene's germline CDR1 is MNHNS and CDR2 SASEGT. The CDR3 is CASSDTGIRAFF. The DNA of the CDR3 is TGTGCCAGCAGTGATACAGGGATTCGCGCTTTCTTT.

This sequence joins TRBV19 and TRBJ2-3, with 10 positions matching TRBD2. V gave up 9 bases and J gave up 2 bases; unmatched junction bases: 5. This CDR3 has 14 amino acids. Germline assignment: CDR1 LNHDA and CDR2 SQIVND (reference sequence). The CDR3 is CASKAGGDTDTQYF. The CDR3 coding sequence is TGTGCCAGCAAAGCGGGGGGGGACACAGATACGCAGTATTTT.

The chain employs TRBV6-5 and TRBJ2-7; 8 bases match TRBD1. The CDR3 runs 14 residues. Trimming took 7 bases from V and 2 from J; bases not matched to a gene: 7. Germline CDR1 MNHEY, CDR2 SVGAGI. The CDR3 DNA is TGTGCCAGCACTAGACAGGGGTTAGCCTACGAGCAGTACTTC. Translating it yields CASTRQGLAYEQYF.

The CDR3 protein is CASSLSDTLETQYF. In DNA form, the CDR3 reads TGTGCCAGCAGTTTATCGGACACCTTAGAGACCCAGTACTTC. This chain connects TRBV27 to TRBJ2-5; D is perhaps TRBD1 (5 bases). Trimming stripped 0 bases from V and 4 bases from J, with 9 bases between. The CDR3 is 14 residues long. Germline V CDR1 and CDR2: MNHEY, SMNVEV (reference sequence).

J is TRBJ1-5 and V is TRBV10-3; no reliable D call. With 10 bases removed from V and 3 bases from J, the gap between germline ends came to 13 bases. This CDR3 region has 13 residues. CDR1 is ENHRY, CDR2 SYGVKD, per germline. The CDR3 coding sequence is TGTGCCACCAAAGGTGTTCTCAATCAGCCCCAGCATTTT. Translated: CATKGVLNQPQHF.

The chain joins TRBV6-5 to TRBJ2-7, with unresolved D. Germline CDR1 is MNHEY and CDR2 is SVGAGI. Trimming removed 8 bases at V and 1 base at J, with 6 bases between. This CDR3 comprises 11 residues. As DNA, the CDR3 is TGTGCCAGCGGAGTTTCCTACGAGCAGTACTTC. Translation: CASGVSYEQYF.

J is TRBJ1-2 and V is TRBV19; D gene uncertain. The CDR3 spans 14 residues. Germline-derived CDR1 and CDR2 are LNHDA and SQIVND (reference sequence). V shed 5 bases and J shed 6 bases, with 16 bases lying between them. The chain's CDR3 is CASSPQTGLHGYTF. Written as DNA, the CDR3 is TGTGCCAGTAGTCCCCAGACGGGCCTTCATGGCTACACCTTC.

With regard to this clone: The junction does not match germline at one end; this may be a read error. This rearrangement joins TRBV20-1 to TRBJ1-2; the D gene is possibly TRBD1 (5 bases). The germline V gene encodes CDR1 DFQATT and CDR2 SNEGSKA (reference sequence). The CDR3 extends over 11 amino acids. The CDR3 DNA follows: TGCAGTGCTCGAGACAGCTATGGCTACACCTTC. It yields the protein CSARDSYGYTF.

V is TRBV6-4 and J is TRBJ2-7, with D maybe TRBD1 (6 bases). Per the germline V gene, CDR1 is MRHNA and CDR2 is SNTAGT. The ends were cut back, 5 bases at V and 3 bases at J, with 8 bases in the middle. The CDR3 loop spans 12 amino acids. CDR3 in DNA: TGTGCCAGCAGTACAGGGATCTACGAGCAGTACTTC. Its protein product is CASSTGIYEQYF.

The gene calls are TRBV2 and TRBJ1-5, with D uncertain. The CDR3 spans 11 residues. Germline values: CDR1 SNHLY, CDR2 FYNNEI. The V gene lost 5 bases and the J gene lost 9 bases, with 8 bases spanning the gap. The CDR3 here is CASSSESPQHF. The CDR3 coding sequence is TGTGCCAGCAGTAGCGAATCGCCCCAGCATTTT.

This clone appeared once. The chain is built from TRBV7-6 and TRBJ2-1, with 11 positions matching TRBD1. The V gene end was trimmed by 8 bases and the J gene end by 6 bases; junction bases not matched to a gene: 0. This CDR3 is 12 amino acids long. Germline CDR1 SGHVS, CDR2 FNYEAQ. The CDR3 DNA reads TGTGCCAGCGGGACAGGGGGCAATGAGCAGTTCTTC. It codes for CASGTGGNEQFF.

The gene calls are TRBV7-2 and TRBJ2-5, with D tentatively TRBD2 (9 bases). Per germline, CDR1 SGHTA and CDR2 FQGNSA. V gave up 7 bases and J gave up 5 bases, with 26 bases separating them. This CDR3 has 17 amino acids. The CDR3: CASKDRDVAGGQETQYF. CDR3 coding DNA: TGTGCCAGCAAGGACAGGGATGTGGCGGGGGGGCAGGAGACCCAGTACTTC.

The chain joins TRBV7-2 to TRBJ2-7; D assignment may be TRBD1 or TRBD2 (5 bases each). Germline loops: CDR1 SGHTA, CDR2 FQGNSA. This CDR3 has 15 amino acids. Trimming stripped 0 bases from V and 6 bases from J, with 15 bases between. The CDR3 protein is CASSLAGTPNSEQYF. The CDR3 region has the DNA TGTGCCAGCAGCTTAGCAGGGACCCCGAACAGCGAGCAGTACTTC. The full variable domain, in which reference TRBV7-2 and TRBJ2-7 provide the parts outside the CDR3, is GAGVSQSPSNKVTEKGKDVELRCDPISGHTALYWYRQSLGQGLEFLIYFQGNSAPDKSGLPSDRFSAERTGGSVSTLTIQRTQQEDSAVYLCASSLAGTPNSEQYFGPGTRLTVT.

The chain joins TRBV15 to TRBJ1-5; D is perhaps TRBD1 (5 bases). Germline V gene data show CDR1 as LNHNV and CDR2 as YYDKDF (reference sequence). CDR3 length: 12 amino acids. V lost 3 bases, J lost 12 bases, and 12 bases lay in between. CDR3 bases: TGTGCCACCAGCAGTGGGGGAGGGAACCAGCATTTT. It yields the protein CATSSGGGNQHF. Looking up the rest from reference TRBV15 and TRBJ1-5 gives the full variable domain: DAMVIQNPRYQVTQFGKPVTLSCSQTLNHNVMYWYQQKSSQAPKLLFHYYDKDFNNEADTPDNFQSRRPNTSFCFLDIRSPGLGDTAMYLCATSSGGGNQHFGDGTRLSIL.

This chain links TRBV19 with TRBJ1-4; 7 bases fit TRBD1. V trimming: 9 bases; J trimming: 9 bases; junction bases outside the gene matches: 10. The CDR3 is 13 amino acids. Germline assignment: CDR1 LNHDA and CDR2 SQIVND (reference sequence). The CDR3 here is CASSGTVNQKLFF. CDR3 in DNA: TGTGCCAGCAGCGGGACAGTAAACCAAAAACTGTTTTTT.

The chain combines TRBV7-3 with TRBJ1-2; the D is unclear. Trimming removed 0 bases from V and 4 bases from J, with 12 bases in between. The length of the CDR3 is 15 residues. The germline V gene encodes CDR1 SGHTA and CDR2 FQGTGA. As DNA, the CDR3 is TGTGCCAGCAGCTTAACTCCGACGGGAGGCTATGGCTACACCTTC. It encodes CASSLTPTGGYGYTF. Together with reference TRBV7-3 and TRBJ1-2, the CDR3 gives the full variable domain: GAGVSQTPSNKVTEKGKYVELRCDPISGHTALYWYRQSLGQGPEFLIYFQGTGAADDSGLPNDRFFAVRPEGSVSTLKIQRTERGDSAVYLCASSLTPTGGYGYTFGSGTRLTVV.